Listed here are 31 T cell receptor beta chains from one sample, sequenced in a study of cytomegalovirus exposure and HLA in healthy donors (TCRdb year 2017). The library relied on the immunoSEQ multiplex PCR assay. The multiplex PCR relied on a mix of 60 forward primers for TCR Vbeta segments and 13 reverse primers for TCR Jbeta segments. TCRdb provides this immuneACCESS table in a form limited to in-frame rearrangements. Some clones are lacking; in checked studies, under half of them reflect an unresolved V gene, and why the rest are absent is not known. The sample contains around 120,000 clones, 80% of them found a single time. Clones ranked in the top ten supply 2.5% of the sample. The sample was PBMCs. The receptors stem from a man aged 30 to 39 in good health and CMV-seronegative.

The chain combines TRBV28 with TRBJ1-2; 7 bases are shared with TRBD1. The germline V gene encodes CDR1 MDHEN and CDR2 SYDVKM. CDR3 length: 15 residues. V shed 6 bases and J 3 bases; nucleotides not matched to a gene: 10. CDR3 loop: CASRPPGDRDYGYTF. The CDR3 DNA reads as TGTGCCAGCAGACCACCTGGGGACAGAGACTATGGCTACACCTTC.

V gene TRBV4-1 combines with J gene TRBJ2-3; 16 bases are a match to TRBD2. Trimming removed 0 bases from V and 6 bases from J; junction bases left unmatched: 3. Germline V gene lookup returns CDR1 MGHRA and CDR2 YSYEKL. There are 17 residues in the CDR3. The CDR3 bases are TGCGCCAGCAGCCAAGAGGGGACTAGCGGGAGGGTGGATACGCAGTATTTT. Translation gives CASSQEGTSGRVDTQYF.

CDR3 sequence reads: CASVSGRNYNEQFF. CDR3 coding DNA: TGTGCCAGTGTGTCGGGGAGGAACTACAATGAGCAGTTCTTC. The chain recombines TRBV5-8 with TRBJ2-1, with TRBD2 as a possible D gene (6 bases). Trimming stripped 8 bases from V and 3 bases from J, with 15 bases between. Germline V gene data show CDR1 as SGHTS and CDR2 as YDEGEE. The CDR3 is made up of 14 amino acids.

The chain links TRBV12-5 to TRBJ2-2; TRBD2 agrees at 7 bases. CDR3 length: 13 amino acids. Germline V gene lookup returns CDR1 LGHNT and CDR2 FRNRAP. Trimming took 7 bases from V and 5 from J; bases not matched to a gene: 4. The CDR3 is CASAREDTGELFF. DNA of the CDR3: TGTGCTAGTGCCCGGGAGGATACCGGGGAGCTGTTTTTT.

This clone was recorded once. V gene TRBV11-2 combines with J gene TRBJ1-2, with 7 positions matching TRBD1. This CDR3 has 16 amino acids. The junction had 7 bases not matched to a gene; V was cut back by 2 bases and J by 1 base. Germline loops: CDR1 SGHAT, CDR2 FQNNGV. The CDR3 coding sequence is TGTGCCAGCAGCTTACGAGGAACAGGGGATAACTATGGCTACACCTTC. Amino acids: CASSLRGTGDNYGYTF.

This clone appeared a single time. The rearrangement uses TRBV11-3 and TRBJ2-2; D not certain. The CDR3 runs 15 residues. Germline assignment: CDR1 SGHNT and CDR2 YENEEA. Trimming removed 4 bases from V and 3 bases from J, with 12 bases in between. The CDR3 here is CASSSSGVHTGELFF. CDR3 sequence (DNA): TGTGCCAGCAGCTCCTCGGGTGTACACACCGGGGAGCTGTTTTTT.

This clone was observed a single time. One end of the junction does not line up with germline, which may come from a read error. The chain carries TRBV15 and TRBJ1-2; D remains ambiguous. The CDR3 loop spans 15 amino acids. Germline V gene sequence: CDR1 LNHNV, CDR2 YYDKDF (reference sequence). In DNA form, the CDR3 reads TGTGCCACCAGCAGACCAAGGATCGGGAGCTATGGCTACCCCTTC. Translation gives CATSRPRIGSYGYPF.

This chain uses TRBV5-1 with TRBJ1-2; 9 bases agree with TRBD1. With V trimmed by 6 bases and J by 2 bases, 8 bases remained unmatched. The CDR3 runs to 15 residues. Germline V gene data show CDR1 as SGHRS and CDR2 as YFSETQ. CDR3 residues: CASKSTGGENYGYTF. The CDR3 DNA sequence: TGCGCCAGCAAGAGTACAGGGGGCGAAAACTATGGCTACACCTTC.

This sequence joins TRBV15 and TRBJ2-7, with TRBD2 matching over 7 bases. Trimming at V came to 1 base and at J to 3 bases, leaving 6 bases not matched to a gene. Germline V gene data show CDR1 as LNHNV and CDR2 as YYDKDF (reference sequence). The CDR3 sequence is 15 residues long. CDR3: CATSRVGGESYEQYF. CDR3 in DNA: TGTGCCACCAGCAGAGTGGGAGGGGAAAGCTACGAGCAGTACTTC.

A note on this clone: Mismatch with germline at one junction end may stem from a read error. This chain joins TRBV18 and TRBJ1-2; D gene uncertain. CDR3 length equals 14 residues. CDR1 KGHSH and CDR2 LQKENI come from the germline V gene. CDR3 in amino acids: CASSPSGSNYGYPF. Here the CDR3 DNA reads TGTGCCAGCTCGCCTTCCGGGTCCAACTATGGCTACCCCTTC.

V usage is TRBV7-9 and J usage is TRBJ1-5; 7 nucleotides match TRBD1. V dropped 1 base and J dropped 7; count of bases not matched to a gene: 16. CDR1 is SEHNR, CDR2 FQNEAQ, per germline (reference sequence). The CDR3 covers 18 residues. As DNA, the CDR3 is TGTGCCAGCAGCTTAGGGAGCCTGAAACAGGGGATTTTGCAGCCCCAGCATTTT. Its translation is CASSLGSLKQGILQPQHF.

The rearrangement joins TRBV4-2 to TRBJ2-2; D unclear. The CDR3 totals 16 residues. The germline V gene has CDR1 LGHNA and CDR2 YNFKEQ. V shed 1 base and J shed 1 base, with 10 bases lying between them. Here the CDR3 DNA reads TGTGCCAGCAGCCAAGGCCTCGCCGGGAACACCGGGGAGCTGTTTTTT. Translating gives CASSQGLAGNTGELFF.

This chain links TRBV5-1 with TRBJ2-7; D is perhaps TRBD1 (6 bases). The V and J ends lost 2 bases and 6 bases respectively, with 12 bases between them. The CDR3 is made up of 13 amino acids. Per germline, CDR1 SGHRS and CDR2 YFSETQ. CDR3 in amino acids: CASSLGQRGEQYF. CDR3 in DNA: TGCGCCAGCAGCTTAGGACAGAGGGGCGAGCAGTACTTC.

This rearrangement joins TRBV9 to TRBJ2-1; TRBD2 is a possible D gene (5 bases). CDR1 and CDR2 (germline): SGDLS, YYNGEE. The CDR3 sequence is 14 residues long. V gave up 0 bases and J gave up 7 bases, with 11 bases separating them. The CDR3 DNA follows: TGTGCCAGCAGCGTAGTGACGGGAAGTAATGAGCAGTTCTTC. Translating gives CASSVVTGSNEQFF.

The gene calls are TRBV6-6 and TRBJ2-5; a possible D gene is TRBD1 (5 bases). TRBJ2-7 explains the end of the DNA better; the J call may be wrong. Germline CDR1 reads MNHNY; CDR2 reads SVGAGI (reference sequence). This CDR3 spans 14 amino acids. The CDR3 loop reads CASSYWQGSYEQYF. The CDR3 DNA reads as TGTGCCAGCAGTTATTGGCAGGGTTCCTACGAGCAGTACTTC.

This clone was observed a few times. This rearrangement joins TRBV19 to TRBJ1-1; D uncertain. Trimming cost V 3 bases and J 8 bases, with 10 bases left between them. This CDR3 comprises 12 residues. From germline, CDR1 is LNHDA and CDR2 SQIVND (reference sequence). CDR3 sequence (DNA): TGTGCCAGTAGTATCAGCCCCAGGGAAGCTTTCTTT. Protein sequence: CASSISPREAFF.

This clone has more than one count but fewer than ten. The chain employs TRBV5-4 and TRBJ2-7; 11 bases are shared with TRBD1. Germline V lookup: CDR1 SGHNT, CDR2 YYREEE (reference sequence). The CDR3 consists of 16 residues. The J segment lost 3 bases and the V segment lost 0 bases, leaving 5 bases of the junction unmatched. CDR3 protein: CASSLALGTGGYEQYF. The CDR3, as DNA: TGTGCCAGCAGCTTGGCCCTCGGGACAGGGGGCTACGAGCAGTACTTC.

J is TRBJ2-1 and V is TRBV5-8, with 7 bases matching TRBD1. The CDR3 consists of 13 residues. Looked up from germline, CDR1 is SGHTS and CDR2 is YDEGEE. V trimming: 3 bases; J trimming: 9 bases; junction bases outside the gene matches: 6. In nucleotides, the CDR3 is TGTGCCAGCAGCTCTAACAGGGGTCTTGAGCAGTTCTTC. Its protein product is CASSSNRGLEQFF.

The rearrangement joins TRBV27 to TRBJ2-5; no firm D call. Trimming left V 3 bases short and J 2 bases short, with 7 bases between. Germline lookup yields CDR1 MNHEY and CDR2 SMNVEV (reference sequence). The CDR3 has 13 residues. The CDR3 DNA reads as TGTGCCAGCAGTTTCGCGTCTCAAGAGACCCAGTACTTC. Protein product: CASSFASQETQYF.

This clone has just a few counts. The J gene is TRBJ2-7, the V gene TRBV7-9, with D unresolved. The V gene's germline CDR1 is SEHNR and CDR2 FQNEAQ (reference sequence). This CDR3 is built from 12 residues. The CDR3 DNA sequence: TGTTTCAAGCAGAAGGCGGCATACGAGCAGTACTTC. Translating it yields CFKQKAAYEQYF.

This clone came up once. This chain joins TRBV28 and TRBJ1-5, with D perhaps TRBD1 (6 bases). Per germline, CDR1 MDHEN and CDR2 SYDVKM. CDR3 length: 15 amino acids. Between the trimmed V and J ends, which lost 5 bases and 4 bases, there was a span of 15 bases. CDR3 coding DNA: TGTGCCAGCAGTCTGGGGGCAGATTCGAATCAGCCCCAGCATTTT. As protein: CASSLGADSNQPQHF. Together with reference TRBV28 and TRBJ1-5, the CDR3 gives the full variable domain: DVKVTQSSRYLVKRTGEKVFLECVQDMDHENMFWYRQDPGLGLRLIYFSYDVKMKEKGDIPEGYSVSREKKERFSLILESASTNQTSMYLCASSLGADSNQPQHFGDGTRLSIL.

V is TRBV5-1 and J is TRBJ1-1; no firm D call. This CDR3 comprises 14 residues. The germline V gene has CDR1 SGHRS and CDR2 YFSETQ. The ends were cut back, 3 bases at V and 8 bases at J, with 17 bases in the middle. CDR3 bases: TGCGCCAGCAGCTCGGACTTAAGGGCCGGCGAAGCTTTCTTT. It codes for CASSSDLRAGEAFF.

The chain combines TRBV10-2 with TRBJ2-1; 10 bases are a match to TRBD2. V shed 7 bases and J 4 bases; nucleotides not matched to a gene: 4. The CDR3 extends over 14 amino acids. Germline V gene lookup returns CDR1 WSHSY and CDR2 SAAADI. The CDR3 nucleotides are TGCGCCAGCACCTTAGCGGGAGGTTACAATGAGCAGTTCTTC. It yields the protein CASTLAGGYNEQFF.

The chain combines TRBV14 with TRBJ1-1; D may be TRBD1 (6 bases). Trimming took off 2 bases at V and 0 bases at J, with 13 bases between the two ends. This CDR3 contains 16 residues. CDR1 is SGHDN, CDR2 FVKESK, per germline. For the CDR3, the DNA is TGTGCCAGCAGCCAAAGCGGGGGACACCTGAACACTGAAGCTTTCTTT. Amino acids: CASSQSGGHLNTEAFF. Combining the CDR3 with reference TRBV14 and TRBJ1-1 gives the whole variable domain EAGVTQFPSHSVIEKGQTVTLRCDPISGHDNLYWYRRVMGKEIKFLLHFVKESKQDESGMPNNRFLAERTGGTYSTLKVQPAELEDSGVYFCASSQSGGHLNTEAFFGQGTRLTVV.

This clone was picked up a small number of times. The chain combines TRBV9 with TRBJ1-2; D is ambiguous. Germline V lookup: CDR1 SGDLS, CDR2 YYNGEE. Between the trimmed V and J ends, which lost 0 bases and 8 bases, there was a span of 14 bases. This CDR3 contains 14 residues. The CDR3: CASSVGAGPRGYTF. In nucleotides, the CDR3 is TGTGCCAGCAGCGTAGGTGCTGGGCCCCGCGGCTACACCTTC.

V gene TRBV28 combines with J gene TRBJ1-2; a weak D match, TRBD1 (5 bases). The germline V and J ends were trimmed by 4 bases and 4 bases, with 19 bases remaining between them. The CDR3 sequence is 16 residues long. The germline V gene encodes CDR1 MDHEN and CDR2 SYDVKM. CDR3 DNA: TGTGCCAGCAGTTCCCCCGCGGGGCCAGTCAGCTATGGCTACACCTTC. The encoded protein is CASSSPAGPVSYGYTF.

The CDR3 bases are TGTGCCCAGGGGGGAGATGGCAATCAGCCCCAGCATTTT. Its translation is CAQGGDGNQPQHF. The gene calls are TRBV30 and TRBJ1-5; 7 bases align to TRBD1. CDR1 GTSNPN and CDR2 SVGIG come from the germline V gene (reference sequence). This CDR3 comprises 13 residues. After removal of 8 bases from V and 2 bases from J, the junction contained 6 bases not matched to a gene. Full variable domain (missing parts from reference TRBV30 and TRBJ1-5): SQTIHQWPATLVQPVGSPLSLECTVEGTSNPNLYWYRQAAGRGLQLLFYSVGIGQISSEVPQNLSASRPQDRQFILSSKKLLLSDSGFYLCAQGGDGNQPQHFGDGTRLSIL.

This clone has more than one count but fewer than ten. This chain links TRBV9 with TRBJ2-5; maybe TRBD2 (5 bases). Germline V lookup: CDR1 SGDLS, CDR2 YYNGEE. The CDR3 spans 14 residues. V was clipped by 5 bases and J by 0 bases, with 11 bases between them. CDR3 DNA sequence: TGTGCCAGCAGTCCTACGGGAAACCAAGAGACCCAGTACTTC. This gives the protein CASSPTGNQETQYF.

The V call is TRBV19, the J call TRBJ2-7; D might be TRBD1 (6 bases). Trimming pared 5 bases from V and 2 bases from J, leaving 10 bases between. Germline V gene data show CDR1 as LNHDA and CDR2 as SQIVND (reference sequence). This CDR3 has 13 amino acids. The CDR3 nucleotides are TGTGCCAGTAGTCCGGGACATACCTACGAGCAGTACTTC. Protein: CASSPGHTYEQYF.

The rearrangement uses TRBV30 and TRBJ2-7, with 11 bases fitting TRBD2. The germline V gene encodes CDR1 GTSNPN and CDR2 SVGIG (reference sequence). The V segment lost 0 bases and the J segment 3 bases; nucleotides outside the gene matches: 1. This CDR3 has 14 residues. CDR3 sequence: CAWSVLAGVYEQYF. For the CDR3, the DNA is TGTGCCTGGAGTGTACTAGCGGGAGTCTACGAGCAGTACTTC. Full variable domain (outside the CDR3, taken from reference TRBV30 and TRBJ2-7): SQTIHQWPATLVQPVGSPLSLECTVEGTSNPNLYWYRQAAGRGLQLLFYSVGIGQISSEVPQNLSASRPQDRQFILSSKKLLLSDSGFYLCAWSVLAGVYEQYFGPGTRLTVT.

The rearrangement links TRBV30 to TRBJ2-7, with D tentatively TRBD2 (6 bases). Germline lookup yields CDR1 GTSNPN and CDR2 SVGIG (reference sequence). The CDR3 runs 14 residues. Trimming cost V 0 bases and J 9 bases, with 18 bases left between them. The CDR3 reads CAWSVIGLQGGQYF. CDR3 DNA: TGTGCCTGGAGTGTAATAGGACTACAAGGAGGGCAGTACTTC.